The clone carrying this TCR beta chain was found once. What it binds is not known. These data come from a study of identical twins. The CDR3 is made up of 13 amino acids. Trimming removed 5 bases at V and 9 bases at J, with 17 bases between. The V gene's germline CDR1 is SGHAT and CDR2 FQNNGV. Using its own MiXCR run on the 5' RACE reads, TCRdb lists one record per CDR3 protein. The sample carries approximately 500,000 distinct CDR3 sequences, approximately 14% recorded once. The study, taken as a whole, reports: Among beta out-of-frame sequences, excess sharing between twins appeared weaker. Reduced insertions were recorded for abundant cord blood beta clonotypes, with no such pattern in memory repertoires. Models came in too low on out-of-frame TCR alpha sharing in monozygotic twins.

A further study also used this sample, focusing on yellow fever vaccine responses in identical twins.

The clonotype was recovered from a woman between 18 and 29 years old in good health. The chain recombines TRBV11-2 with TRBJ2-7; D is ambiguous. The sequenced sample was CD4+ T cells sorted from blood. The CDR3 DNA reads TGTGCCAGCAGCCCATGGACCGCCTCCGGGCAGTACTTC. It yields the protein CASSPWTASGQYF.